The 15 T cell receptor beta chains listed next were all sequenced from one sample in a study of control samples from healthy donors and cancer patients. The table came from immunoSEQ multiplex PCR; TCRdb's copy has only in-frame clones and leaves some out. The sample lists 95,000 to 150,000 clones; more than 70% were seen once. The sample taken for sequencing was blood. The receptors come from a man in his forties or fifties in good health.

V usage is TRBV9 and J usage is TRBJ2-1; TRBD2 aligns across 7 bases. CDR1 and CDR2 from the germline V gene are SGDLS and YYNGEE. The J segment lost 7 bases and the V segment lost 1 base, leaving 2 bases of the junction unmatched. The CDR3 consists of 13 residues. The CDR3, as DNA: TGTGCCAGCAGCGTACGGACTAGTAATGAGCAGTTCTTC. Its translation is CASSVRTSNEQFF.

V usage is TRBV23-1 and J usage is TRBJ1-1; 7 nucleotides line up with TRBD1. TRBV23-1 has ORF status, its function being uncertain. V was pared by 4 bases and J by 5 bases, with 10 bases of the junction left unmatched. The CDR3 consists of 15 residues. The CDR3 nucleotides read TGCGCCAGCAGTCTACCCGGACAGGTGGGAACTGAAGCTTTCTTT. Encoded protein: CASSLPGQVGTEAFF.

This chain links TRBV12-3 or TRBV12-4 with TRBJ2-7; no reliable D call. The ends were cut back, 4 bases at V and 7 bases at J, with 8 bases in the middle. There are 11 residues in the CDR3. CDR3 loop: CASSSGVEQYF. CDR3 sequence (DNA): TGTGCCAGCAGTTCTGGCGTGGAGCAGTACTTC.

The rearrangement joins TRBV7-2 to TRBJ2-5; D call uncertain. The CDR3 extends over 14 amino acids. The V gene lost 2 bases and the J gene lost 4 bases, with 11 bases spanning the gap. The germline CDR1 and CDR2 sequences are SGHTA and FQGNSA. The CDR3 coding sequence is TGTGCCAGCAGCTTACTTAAAACTGTAGAGACCCAGTACTTC. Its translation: CASSLLKTVETQYF.

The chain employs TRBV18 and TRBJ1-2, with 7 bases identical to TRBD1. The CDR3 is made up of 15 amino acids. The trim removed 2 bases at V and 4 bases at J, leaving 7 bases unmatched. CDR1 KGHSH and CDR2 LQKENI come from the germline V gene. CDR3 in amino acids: CASSPGEGQSYGYTF. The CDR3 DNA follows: TGTGCCAGCTCACCAGGTGAGGGACAGTCCTATGGCTACACCTTC.

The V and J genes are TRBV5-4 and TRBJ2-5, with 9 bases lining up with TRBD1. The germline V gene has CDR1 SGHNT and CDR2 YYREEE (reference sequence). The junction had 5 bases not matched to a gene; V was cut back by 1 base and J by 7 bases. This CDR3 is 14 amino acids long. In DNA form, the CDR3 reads TGTGCCAGCAGCTTGCAGACAGGGGGGAGGACCCAGTACTTC. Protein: CASSLQTGGRTQYF.

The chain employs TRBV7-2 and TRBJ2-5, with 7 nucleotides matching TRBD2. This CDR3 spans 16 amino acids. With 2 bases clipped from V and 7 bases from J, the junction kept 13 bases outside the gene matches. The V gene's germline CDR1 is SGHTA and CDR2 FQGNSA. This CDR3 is CASSLFIRGRDGTQYF. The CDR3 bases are TGTGCCAGCAGCTTATTCATCCGGGGGAGGGATGGGACCCAGTACTTC.

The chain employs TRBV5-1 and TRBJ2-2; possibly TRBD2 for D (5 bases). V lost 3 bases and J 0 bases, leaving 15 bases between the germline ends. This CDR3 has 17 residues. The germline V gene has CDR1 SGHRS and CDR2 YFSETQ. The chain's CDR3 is CASSSHPSGSNTGELFF. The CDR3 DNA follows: TGCGCCAGCAGCTCGCACCCTTCGGGGTCGAACACCGGGGAGCTGTTTTTT.

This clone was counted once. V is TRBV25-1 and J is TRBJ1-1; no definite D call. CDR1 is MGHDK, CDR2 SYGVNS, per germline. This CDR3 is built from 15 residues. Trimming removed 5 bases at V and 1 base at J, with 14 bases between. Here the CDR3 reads CASSPHPGSNTEAFF. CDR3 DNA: TGTGCCAGCAGTCCACACCCGGGATCGAACACTGAAGCTTTCTTT.

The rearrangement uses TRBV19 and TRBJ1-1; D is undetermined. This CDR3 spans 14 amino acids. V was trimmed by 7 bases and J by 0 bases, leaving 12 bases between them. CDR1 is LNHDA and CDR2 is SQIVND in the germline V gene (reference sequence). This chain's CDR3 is CASTPWLVNTEAFF. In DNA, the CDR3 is TGTGCCAGTACCCCCTGGTTGGTGAACACTGAAGCTTTCTTT.

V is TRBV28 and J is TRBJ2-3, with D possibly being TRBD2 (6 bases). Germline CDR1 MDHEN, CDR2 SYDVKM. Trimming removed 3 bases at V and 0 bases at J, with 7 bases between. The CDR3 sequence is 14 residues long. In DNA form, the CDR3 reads TGTGCCAGCAGTTTCGCGGGGAGCACAGATACGCAGTATTTT. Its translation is CASSFAGSTDTQYF.

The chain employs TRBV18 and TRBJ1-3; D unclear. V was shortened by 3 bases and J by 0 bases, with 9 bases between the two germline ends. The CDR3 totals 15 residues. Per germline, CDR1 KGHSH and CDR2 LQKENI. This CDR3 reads CASSPRRDSGNTIYF. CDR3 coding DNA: TGTGCCAGCTCACCCCGCCGGGACTCTGGAAACACCATATATTTT.

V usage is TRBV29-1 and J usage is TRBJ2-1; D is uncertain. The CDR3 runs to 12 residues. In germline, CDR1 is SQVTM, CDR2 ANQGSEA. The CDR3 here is CRADWSYNEQFF. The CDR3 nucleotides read TGCAGAGCAGACTGGTCCTACAATGAGCAGTTCTTC.

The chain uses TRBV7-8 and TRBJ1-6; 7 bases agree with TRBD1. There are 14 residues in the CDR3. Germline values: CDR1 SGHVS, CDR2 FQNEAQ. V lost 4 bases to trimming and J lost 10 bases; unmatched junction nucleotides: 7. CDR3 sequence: CASSYDRVGSPLHF. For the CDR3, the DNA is TGTGCCAGCAGCTATGACAGGGTAGGATCACCCCTCCACTTT.

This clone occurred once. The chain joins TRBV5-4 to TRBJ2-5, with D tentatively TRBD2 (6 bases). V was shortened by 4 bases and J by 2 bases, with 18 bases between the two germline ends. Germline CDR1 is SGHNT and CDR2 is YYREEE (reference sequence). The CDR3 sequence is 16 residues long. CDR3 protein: CASSPGPRAGQETQYF. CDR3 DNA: TGTGCCAGCAGCCCAGGGCCGCGGGCGGGGCAAGAGACCCAGTACTTC.